This T cell receptor beta chain was recorded in a study of T cells in Graves' hyperthyroidism and ophthalmopathy. Study-wide results and caveats: The model anticipated ophthalmopathy a median about 7.1 months pre-onset. Blood held most thyroid clonotypes expanded above 0.001 frequency.

Germline V lookup: CDR1 MGHDK, CDR2 SYGVNS. Trimming cost V 9 bases and J 2 bases; bases outside gene matches: 10. The CDR3 runs to 15 residues. RNA transcripts provided the source from which TCR beta CDR3 regions were amplified. The TCR CDR3 first-round RT-PCR relied on the HTBI primer set. TCRdb re-analysed the multiplex PCR reads in MiXCR, keeping a single row per CDR3 protein. The table has 550,000 to 600,000 distinct CDR3 sequences, around 46% seen once. This clonotype turned up a few times. Its antigen is unidentified. V usage is TRBV25-1 and J usage is TRBJ1-5, with 7 bases that match TRBD1. The source is an adult woman with Graves' disease, either hyperthyroidism or ophthalmopathy (not recorded which). Material for sequencing was peripheral blood or thyroid tissue (not recorded which). The CDR3 DNA follows: TGTGCCAGTTCAGGGCCCGGACAGGGCAATCAGCCCCAGCATTTT. It is translated as CASSGPGQGNQPQHF.